Many counts were recorded for the clone carrying this T cell receptor beta chain. Its antigen is as yet unknown. Molecular barcoding with unique molecular identifiers was used for the TCRbeta library. Via MiXCR, TCRdb re-called the PCR reads, giving one row per CDR3 protein. The sample contains about 600,000 distinct CDR3 sequences, 10% to 15% of which appear only once. These data originate in a study of T-cell reconstitution after alpha-beta-depleted transplantation in children. The study's findings and limits: Reportedly, roughly two months post-transplant, alpha-beta T cells arose from several hundred expanded graft clones. For some patients, TCRbeta diversity was high at day 60 because of recipient T cells and thymic progenitors that survived. T-cell counts and diversity at one year post-transplant came mainly from newly produced T cells.

Germline V gene lookup returns CDR1 SQVTM and CDR2 ANQGSEA. The CDR3 is made up of 14 amino acids. Trimming at V came to 6 bases and at J to 2 bases, leaving 5 bases not matched to a gene. Here the sequenced sample was PBMCs, mostly from graft donor cells, taken 360 days after TCRalphabeta/CD19-depleted stem cell transplant. The chain recombines TRBV29-1 with TRBJ2-2; 8 nucleotides line up with TRBD2. This clonotype was obtained from a male patient between 5 and 17 years old who had a stem cell transplant for acute myeloid leukemia, so the T cells may come from the graft donor. The CDR3 sequence: CSVREGKNTGELFF. In nucleotides, the CDR3 is TGCAGCGTCCGGGAGGGGAAAAACACCGGGGAGCTGTTTTTT.